This T cell receptor beta chain originates from a study of monozygotic twins with inflammatory bowel disease. This CDR3 region has 15 residues. The germline CDR1 and CDR2 sequences are ENHRY and SYGVKD. TCRdb reprocessed the 5' RACE reads; each CDR3 protein has one entry and no DNA is given. This sample's table reports around 190,000 distinct CDR3 sequences. The sequence came from a human donor with ulcerative colitis or Crohn's disease, or a healthy co-twin of an affected twin (not recorded which). Source material: blood. The chain is built from TRBV10-3 and TRBJ1-1; the TCRdb call, TRBD1, lacks DNA for checking. CDR3: CAISPVGLRNTEAFF.